The clone carrying this T cell receptor (beta chain) was detected only a few times. What it binds is unknown. TCRdb fed the RT-PCR reads into MiXCR, producing one record per CDR3 protein. The sample shows approximately 500,000 distinct CDR3 sequences, under 25% of them seen only once. Trimming removed 6 bases from V and 0 bases from J, with 12 bases in between. The CDR3 contains 15 residues. Germline V gene data show CDR1 as LGHDT and CDR2 as YNNKEL (reference sequence). The source of the sample is a study of response to subunit inactivated influenza vaccine. Regarding the study as a whole: New T cells are recruited in small numbers by each seasonal influenza vaccination, according to the authors' suggestion.

This sample also appeared in a second study, on T cells expressing NK-cell markers. From that second work: For TCR beta, cDNA was produced by 5'RACE template switching with UMIs. Sorted CD3+CD56+NKG2C+, CD3+CD56+NKG2C- and CD3+CD56-NKG2C+ T cells provided the TCR beta repertoires. For several experiments, T cell sorting was restricted to the alpha-beta TCR population by means of an anti-gamma-delta TCR antibody.

This chain uses TRBV3-1 with TRBJ2-1, with D perhaps matching TRBD2 (6 bases). The sample consisted of CD4+ T cells sorted from PBMCs, taken 12 days after vaccination. The sequence came from a man between 45 and 60 years old who received an inactivated influenza vaccine. CDR3 nucleotide sequence: TGTGCCAGCAGTCAGACTAGGAGCTCCTACAATGAGCAGTTCTTC. Protein sequence: CASSQTRSSYNEQFF.